This TCR beta chain was found in a study of blood T cell repertoires in COVID-19. Data came from immunoSEQ multiplex PCR; TCRdb stores just in-frame clones and leaves some out. The sample shows around 110,000 clones, 75% to 95% of them seen only once. The CDR3 has 15 amino acids. Germline CDR1 reads SNHLY; CDR2 reads FYNNEI. Trimming stripped 7 bases from V and 3 bases from J, with 19 bases between. The sequenced sample was peripheral blood. The V and J genes are TRBV2 and TRBJ2-7, with a tentative D call TRBD2 (6 bases). This receptor was obtained from a human donor with active COVID-19. The donor label of this sample is uncertain. CDR3 region: CASMPGARIRYEQYF. The CDR3 nucleotides are TGTGCCAGCATGCCGGGAGCAAGGATCCGCTACGAGCAGTACTTC.